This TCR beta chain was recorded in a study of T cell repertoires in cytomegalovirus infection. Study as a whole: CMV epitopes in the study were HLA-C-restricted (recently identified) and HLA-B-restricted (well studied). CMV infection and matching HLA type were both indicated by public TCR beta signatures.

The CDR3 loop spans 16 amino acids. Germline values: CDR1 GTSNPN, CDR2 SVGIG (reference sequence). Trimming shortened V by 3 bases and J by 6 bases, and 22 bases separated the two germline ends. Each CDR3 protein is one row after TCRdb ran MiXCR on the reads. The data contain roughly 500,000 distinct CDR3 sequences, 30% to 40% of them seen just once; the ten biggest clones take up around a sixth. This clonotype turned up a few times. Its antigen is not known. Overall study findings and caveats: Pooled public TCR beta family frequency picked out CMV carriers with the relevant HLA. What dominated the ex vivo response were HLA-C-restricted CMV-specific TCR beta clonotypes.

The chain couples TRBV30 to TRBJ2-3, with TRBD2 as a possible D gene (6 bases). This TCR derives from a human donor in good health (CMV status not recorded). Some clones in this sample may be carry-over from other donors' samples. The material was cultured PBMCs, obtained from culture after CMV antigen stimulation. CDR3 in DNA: TGTGCCTGGAGGCCCCCTGGGACCGCTAGCGCGGATACGCAGTATTTT. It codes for CAWRPPGTASADTQYF.